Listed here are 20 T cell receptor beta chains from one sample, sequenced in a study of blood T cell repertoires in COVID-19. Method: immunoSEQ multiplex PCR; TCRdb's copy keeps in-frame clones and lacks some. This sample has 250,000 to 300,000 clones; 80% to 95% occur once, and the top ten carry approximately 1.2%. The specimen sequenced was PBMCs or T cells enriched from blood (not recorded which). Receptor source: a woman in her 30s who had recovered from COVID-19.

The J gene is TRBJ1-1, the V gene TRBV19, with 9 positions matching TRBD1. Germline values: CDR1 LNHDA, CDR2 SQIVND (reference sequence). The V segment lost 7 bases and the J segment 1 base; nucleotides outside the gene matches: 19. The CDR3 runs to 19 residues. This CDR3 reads CASTTGGVRLGSGNTEAFF. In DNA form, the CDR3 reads TGTGCCAGTACTACAGGGGGCGTCCGCCTCGGAAGTGGGAACACTGAAGCTTTCTTT.

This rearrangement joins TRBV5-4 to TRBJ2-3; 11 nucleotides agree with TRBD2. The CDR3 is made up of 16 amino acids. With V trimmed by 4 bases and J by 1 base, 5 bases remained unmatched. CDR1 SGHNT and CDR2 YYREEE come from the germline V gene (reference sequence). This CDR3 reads CASSLPGLAGTDTQYF. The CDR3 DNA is TGTGCCAGCAGCCTTCCGGGACTAGCGGGCACAGATACGCAGTATTTT.

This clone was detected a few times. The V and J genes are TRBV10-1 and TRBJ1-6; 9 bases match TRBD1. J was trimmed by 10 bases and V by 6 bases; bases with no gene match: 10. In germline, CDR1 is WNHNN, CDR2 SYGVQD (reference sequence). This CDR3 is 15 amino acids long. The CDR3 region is CASRYRQGERSPLHF. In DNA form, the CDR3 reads TGCGCCAGCAGATATAGACAGGGGGAGAGGTCACCCCTCCACTTT.

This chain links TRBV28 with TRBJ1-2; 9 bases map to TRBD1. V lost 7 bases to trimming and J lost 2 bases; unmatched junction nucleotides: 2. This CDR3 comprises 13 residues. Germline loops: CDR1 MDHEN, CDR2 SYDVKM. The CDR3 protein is CASIDRGNYGYTF. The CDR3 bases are TGTGCCAGCATAGACAGGGGGAACTATGGCTACACCTTC.

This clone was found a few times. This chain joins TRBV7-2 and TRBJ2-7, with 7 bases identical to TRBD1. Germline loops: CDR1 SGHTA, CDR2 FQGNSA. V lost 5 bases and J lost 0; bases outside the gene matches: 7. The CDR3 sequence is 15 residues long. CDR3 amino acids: CASSPQGQSSYEQYF. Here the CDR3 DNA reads TGTGCCAGCAGCCCCCAGGGACAGAGCTCCTACGAGCAGTACTTC. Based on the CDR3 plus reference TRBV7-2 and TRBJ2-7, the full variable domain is GAGVSQSPSNKVTEKGKDVELRCDPISGHTALYWYRQSLGQGLEFLIYFQGNSAPDKSGLPSDRFSAERTGGSVSTLTIQRTQQEDSAVYLCASSPQGQSSYEQYFGPGTRLTVT.

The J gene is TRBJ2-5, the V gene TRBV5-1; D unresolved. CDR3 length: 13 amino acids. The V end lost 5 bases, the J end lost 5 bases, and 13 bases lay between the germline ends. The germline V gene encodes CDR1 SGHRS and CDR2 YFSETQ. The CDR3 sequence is CASRFDSVETQYF. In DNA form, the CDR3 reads TGCGCCAGCAGGTTTGATAGTGTTGAGACCCAGTACTTC.

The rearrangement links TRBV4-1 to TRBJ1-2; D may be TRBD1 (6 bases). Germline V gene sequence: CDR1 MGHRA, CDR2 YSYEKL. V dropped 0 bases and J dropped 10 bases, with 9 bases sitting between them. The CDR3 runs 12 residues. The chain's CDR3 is CASSQDRGNYTF. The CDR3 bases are TGCGCCAGCAGCCAAGACAGGGGAAACTACACCTTC.

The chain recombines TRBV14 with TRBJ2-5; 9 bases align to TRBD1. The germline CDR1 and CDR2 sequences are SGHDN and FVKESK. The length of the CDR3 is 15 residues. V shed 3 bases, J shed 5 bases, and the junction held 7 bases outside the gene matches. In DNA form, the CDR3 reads TGTGCCAGCAGCCAGCGTACAGGGGGCGCGGAGACCCAGTACTTC. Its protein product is CASSQRTGGAETQYF.

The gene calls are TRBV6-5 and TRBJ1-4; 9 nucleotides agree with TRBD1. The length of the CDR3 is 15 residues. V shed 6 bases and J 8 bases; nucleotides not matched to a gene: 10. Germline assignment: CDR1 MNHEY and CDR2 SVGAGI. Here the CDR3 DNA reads TGTGCCAGCAGCAAAACCGGGACAGGGAACGAAAAACTGTTTTTT. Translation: CASSKTGTGNEKLFF.

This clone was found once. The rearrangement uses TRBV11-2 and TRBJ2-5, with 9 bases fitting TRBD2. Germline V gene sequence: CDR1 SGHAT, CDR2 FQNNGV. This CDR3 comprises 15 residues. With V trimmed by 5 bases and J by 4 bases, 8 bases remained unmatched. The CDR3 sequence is CASSPGAGGRETQYF. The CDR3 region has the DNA TGTGCCAGCAGCCCAGGGGCGGGAGGGAGAGAGACCCAGTACTTC. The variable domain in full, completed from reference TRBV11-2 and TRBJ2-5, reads EAGVAQSPRYKIIEKRQSVAFWCNPISGHATLYWYQQILGQGPKLLIQFQNNGVVDDSQLPKDRFSAERLKGVDSTLKIQPAKLEDSAVYLCASSPGAGGRETQYFGPGTRLLVL.

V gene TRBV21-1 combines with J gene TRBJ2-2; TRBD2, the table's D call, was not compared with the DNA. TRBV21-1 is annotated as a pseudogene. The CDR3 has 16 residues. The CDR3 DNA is TGTGCCAGCAGCATCATAGCGGGGGGATACACCGGGGAGCTGTTTTTT. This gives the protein CASSIIAGGYTGELFF.

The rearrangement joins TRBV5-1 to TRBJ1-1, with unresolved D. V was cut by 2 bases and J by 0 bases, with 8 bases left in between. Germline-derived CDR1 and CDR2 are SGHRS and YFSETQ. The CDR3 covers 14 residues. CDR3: CASSFGSMNTEAFF. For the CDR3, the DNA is TGCGCCAGCAGCTTTGGCAGTATGAACACTGAAGCTTTCTTT.

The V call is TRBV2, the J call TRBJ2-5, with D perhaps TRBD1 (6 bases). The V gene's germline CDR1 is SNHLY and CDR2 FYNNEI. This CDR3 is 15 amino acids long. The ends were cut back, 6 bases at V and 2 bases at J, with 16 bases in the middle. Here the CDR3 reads CASSFSGRGQETQYF. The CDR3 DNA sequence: TGTGCCAGCAGCTTCTCAGGCAGGGGTCAAGAGACCCAGTACTTC. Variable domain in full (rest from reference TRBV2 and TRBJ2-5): EPEVTQTPSHQVTQMGQEVILRCVPISNHLYFYWYRQILGQKVEFLVSFYNNEISEKSEIFDDQFSVERPDGSNFTLKIRSTKLEDSAMYFCASSFSGRGQETQYFGPGTRLLVL.

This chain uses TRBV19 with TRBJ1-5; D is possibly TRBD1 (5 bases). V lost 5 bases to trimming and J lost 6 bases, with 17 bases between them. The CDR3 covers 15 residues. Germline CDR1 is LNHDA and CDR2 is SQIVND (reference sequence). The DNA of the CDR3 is TGTGCCAGTAGTGTAGGCACAGGACGCGGTCAGCCCCAGCATTTT. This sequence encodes CASSVGTGRGQPQHF.

The CDR3 DNA sequence: TGTGCCAGCAGCGCGGCAGGGTTTACCACCTACGAGCAGTACTTC. It is translated as CASSAAGFTTYEQYF. The chain links TRBV11-2 to TRBJ2-7, with D possibly TRBD1 on 5 matching bases. V dropped 5 bases and J dropped 2 bases, with 16 bases sitting between them. CDR1 SGHAT and CDR2 FQNNGV come from the germline V gene. The CDR3 sequence is 15 residues long.

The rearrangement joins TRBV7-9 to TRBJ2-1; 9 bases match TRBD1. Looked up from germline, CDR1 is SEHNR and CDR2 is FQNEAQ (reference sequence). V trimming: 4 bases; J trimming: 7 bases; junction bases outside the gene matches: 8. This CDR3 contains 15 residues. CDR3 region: CASSSPGTGLNEQFF. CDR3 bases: TGTGCCAGCAGCTCCCCCGGGACAGGGTTAAATGAGCAGTTCTTC.

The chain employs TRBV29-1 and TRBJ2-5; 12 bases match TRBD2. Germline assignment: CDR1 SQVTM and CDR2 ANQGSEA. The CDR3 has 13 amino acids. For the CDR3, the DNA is TGCACCGGACTTACTAGCGGGGGGGAGACCCAGTACTTC. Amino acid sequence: CTGLTSGGETQYF.

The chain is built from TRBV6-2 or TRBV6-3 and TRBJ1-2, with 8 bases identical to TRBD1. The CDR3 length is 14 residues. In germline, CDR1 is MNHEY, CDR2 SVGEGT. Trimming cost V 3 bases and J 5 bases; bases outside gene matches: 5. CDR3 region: CASSYGGQGYGYTF. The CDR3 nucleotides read TGTGCCAGCAGTTATGGCGGACAGGGTTATGGCTACACCTTC.

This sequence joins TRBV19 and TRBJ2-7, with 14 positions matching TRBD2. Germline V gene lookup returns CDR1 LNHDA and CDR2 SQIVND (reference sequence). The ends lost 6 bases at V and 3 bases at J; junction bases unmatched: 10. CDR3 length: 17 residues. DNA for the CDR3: TGTGCCAGTAGCCGAGGGACTAGCGGGAGAGGGATCTACGAGCAGTACTTC. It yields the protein CASSRGTSGRGIYEQYF.

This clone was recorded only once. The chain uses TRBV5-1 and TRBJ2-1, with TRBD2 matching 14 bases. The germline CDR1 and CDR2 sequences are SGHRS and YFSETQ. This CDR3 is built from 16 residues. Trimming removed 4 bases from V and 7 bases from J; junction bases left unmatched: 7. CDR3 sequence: CASSQLGLAGGNEQFF. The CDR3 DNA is TGCGCCAGCAGCCAATTAGGACTAGCGGGAGGAAATGAGCAGTTCTTC.